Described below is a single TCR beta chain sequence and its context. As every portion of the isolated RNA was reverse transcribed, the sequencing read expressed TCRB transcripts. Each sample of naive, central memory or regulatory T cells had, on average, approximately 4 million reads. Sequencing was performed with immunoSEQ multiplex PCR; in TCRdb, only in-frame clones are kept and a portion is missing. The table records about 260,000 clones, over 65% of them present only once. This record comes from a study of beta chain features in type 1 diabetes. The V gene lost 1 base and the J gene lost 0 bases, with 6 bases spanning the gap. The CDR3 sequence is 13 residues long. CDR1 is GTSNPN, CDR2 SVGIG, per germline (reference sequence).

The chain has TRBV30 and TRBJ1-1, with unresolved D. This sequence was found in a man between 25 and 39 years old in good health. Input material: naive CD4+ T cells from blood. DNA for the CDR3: TGTGCCTGGAGTGCAGGATTGAACACTGAAGCTTTCTTT. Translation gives CAWSAGLNTEAFF.